Following are 26 T cell receptor beta chains from one sample sequenced in a study of cytomegalovirus exposure and HLA in healthy donors. Sequencing used immunoSEQ multiplex PCR; TCRdb keeps in-frame clones, though not all of them. In the table there are 150,000 to 200,000 clones, about 85% of which are singletons. The sequenced material came from PBMCs. These TCRs come from a man aged 30 to 39 in good health and CMV-seropositive.

This clone was seen a single time. This chain links TRBV19 with TRBJ1-1, with TRBD1 as a possible D gene (5 bases). The CDR3 covers 16 residues. V lost 1 base and J lost 0, with 12 bases in between. The V gene's germline CDR1 is LNHDA and CDR2 SQIVND (reference sequence). Written as DNA, the CDR3 is TGTGCCAGTAGTATAGGGGTGGACACTTTGAACACTGAAGCTTTCTTT. Protein sequence: CASSIGVDTLNTEAFF.

The CDR3 DNA reads as TGTGCCAGCAGGACAGGGTTTGGAACAGATACGCAGTATTTT. Translated, it gives CASRTGFGTDTQYF. The chain employs TRBV5-6 and TRBJ2-3; the match to TRBD1 covers 7 bases. This CDR3 has 14 amino acids. Losses at the gene ends were 5 bases for V and 3 bases for J; bases not matched to a gene: 6. The V gene's germline CDR1 is SGHDT and CDR2 YYEEEE.

The chain uses TRBV5-1 and TRBJ2-5, with 12 bases lining up with TRBD2. The CDR3 consists of 16 residues. In germline, CDR1 is SGHRS, CDR2 YFSETQ. Unmatched junction bases numbered 9, after V lost 4 bases and J lost 5 bases. This chain's CDR3 is CASSTSSGGALETQYF. CDR3 nucleotide sequence: TGCGCCAGCAGCACCTCTAGCGGGGGGGCCTTGGAGACCCAGTACTTC.

The gene calls are TRBV29-1 and TRBJ2-2; D not certain. The germline CDR1 and CDR2 sequences are SQVTM and ANQGSEA. The CDR3 length is 12 residues. Trimming stripped 8 bases from V and 0 bases from J, with 7 bases between. The CDR3 DNA reads as TGCAGCTCGACAACGAACACCGGGGAGCTGTTTTTT. It encodes CSSTTNTGELFF.

The V gene is TRBV5-5, the J gene TRBJ2-7; 7 bases agree with TRBD1. The CDR3 runs 16 residues. V trimming: 4 bases; J trimming: 0 bases; junction bases outside the gene matches: 10. Germline assignment: CDR1 SGHKS and CDR2 YYEKEE (reference sequence). Here the CDR3 reads CASSLTPGQSSYEQYF. The CDR3 DNA is TGTGCCAGCAGCCTCACCCCGGGACAGAGCTCCTACGAGCAGTACTTC. Full variable domain (outside the CDR3, taken from reference TRBV5-5 and TRBJ2-7): DAGVTQSPTHLIKTRGQQVTLRCSPISGHKSVSWYQQVLGQGPQFIFQYYEKEERGRGNFPDRFSARQFPNYSSELNVNALLLGDSALYLCASSLTPGQSSYEQYFGPGTRLTVT.

The chain combines TRBV15 with TRBJ1-1; D not resolved. CDR3 length equals 12 residues. V was trimmed by 3 bases and J by 6 bases, leaving 8 bases between them. Germline CDR1 is LNHNV and CDR2 is YYDKDF (reference sequence). CDR3 region: CATSSFGAEAFF. The CDR3 bases are TGTGCCACCAGCAGCTTCGGGGCTGAAGCTTTCTTT. Looking up the rest from reference TRBV15 and TRBJ1-1 gives the full variable domain: DAMVIQNPRYQVTQFGKPVTLSCSQTLNHNVMYWYQQKSSQAPKLLFHYYDKDFNNEADTPDNFQSRRPNTSFCFLDIRSPGLGDTAMYLCATSSFGAEAFFGQGTRLTVV.

The V gene is TRBV6-5, the J gene TRBJ2-1, with 7 nucleotides matching TRBD2. This CDR3 has 15 amino acids. After removal of 8 bases from V and 1 base from J, the junction contained 8 bases not matched to a gene. CDR1 and CDR2 from the germline V gene are MNHEY and SVGAGI. CDR3 in DNA: TGTGCCAGCTTACCTCCGGGGGGATCCTACAATGAGCAGTTCTTC. This encodes CASLPPGGSYNEQFF.

This clone was detected only once. This chain links TRBV18 with TRBJ1-4; D call uncertain. Germline V CDR1 and CDR2: KGHSH, LQKENI. This CDR3 is 15 amino acids long. V gave up 1 base and J gave up 6 bases, with 12 bases separating them. As DNA, the CDR3 is TGTGCCAGCTCACCACGGAGGGCTATAGATGAAAAACTGTTTTTT. This translates into CASSPRRAIDEKLFF.

The V and J genes are TRBV5-1 and TRBJ2-1; no reliable D call. CDR1 is SGHRS and CDR2 is YFSETQ in the germline V gene. CDR3 length equals 12 residues. With 0 bases removed from V and 4 bases from J, the gap between germline ends came to 2 bases. The CDR3 spells CASSLAYNEQFF. The CDR3 DNA is TGCGCCAGCAGCTTGGCTTACAATGAGCAGTTCTTC.

The chain carries TRBV18 and TRBJ1-5; 8 bases align to TRBD1. Germline V gene sequence: CDR1 KGHSH, CDR2 LQKENI. After removal of 3 bases from V and 6 bases from J, the junction contained 4 bases not matched to a gene. The CDR3 has 14 residues. The CDR3 nucleotides read TGTGCCAGCTCACCCCAGACAGGGGTTCAGCCCCAGCATTTT. It specifies CASSPQTGVQPQHF.

V usage is TRBV21-1 and J usage is TRBJ2-1; TRBD2 reflects the table's D call only, with no check against the DNA. TRBV21-1 corresponds to a pseudogene. The CDR3 runs 15 residues. The CDR3 DNA reads TGTGCCAGCAGTAGGGACTCCCCGAGGGTTGATGAGCAGTTCTTC. It is translated as CASSRDSPRVDEQFF.

This clone was seen a single time. This rearrangement joins TRBV10-3 to TRBJ2-5; 7 nucleotides line up with TRBD1. V trimming: 5 bases; J trimming: 3 bases; junction bases outside the gene matches: 9. Looked up from germline, CDR1 is ENHRY and CDR2 is SYGVKD. The CDR3 runs to 15 residues. CDR3 amino acids: CAISNTGVTEETQYF. DNA for the CDR3: TGTGCCATCAGTAACACAGGGGTAACGGAAGAGACCCAGTACTTC.

This chain uses TRBV5-6 with TRBJ1-4; D ambiguous. Germline V gives CDR1 SGHDT, CDR2 YYEEEE. This CDR3 has 14 residues. V gave up 4 bases and J gave up 6 bases, with 13 bases separating them. The CDR3 nucleotides are TGTGCCAGCAGCCTTAAGGAGGTCGATGAAAAACTGTTTTTT. It is translated as CASSLKEVDEKLFF.

The chain employs TRBV7-9 and TRBJ1-2; D perhaps matches TRBD1 (5 bases). The CDR3 extends over 12 amino acids. Germline V gene lookup returns CDR1 SEHNR and CDR2 FQNEAQ (reference sequence). V was shortened by 6 bases and J by 8 bases, with 13 bases between the two germline ends. This chain's CDR3 is CASSGGLGGYTF. CDR3 in DNA: TGTGCCAGCAGTGGGGGACTAGGGGGCTACACCTTC.

The V call is TRBV30, the J call TRBJ2-3; 7 bases are a match to TRBD1. The V and J ends lost 3 bases and 6 bases, in that order; junction bases with no gene match: 9. CDR1 and CDR2 (germline): GTSNPN, SVGIG (reference sequence). The CDR3 totals 14 residues. Written as DNA, the CDR3 is TGTGCCTGGAGGGGCCCCAACAGGGGCGATACGCAGTATTTT. Its translation: CAWRGPNRGDTQYF.

This clone has just one count. The rearrangement uses TRBV11-2 and TRBJ1-2; TRBD1 is a possible D gene (5 bases). Looked up from germline, CDR1 is SGHAT and CDR2 is FQNNGV. V gave up 2 bases and J gave up 3 bases, with 13 bases separating them. This CDR3 spans 15 amino acids. CDR3 sequence reads: CASSLTGGGYYGYTF. CDR3 bases: TGTGCCAGCAGCTTAACCGGGGGTGGGTACTATGGCTACACCTTC.

The rearrangement links TRBV20-1 to TRBJ1-1; D may be TRBD1 (5 bases). Germline-derived CDR1 and CDR2 are DFQATT and SNEGSKA (reference sequence). The CDR3 is 11 amino acids. V gave up 4 bases and J gave up 7 bases, with 10 bases separating them. CDR3 residues: CSANQGSEAFF. The CDR3 region has the DNA TGCAGTGCTAATCAGGGAAGTGAAGCTTTCTTT.

The chain recombines TRBV6-6 with TRBJ1-2; D unclear. The CDR3 has 14 amino acids. The germline V and J ends were trimmed by 2 bases and 4 bases, with 11 bases remaining between them. Germline V gives CDR1 MNHNY, CDR2 SVGAGI (reference sequence). CDR3 DNA: TGTGCCAGCAGTTACATCAGCGGAGCCTATGGCTACACCTTC. Translation gives CASSYISGAYGYTF.

This chain joins TRBV19 and TRBJ1-1, with a weak D call TRBD1 (5 bases). Germline CDR1 LNHDA, CDR2 SQIVND (reference sequence). Trimming removed 3 bases at V and 4 bases at J, with 9 bases between. This CDR3 has 13 amino acids. DNA for the CDR3: TGTGCCAGTAGTATCCGGGGGATCACTGAAGCTTTCTTT. Encoded protein: CASSIRGITEAFF.

The chain links TRBV21-1 to TRBJ2-6; TRBD2 is the table's D call, not checked against the DNA. TRBV21-1 is a known pseudogene. This CDR3 spans 22 amino acids. The CDR3 DNA reads as TGTGCCAGCAGCAAAGATTCGGCCCGTGATGAGGAACCCAGCTCTGGGGCCAACGTCCTGACTTTC. Translated, it gives CASSKDSARDEEPSSGANVLTF.

The chain employs TRBV30 and TRBJ1-2, with D perhaps TRBD1 (6 bases). Trimming left V 1 base short and J 8 bases short, with 14 bases between. This CDR3 region has 13 residues. Germline loops: CDR1 GTSNPN, CDR2 SVGIG (reference sequence). CDR3 bases: TGTGCCTGGAGTGCGCTGAGGGGGATCGGCTACACCTTC. As protein: CAWSALRGIGYTF.

V gene TRBV2 combines with J gene TRBJ2-5, with TRBD1 matching 8 bases. J lost 1 base, V lost 6 bases, and 7 bases had no gene match. Germline V gene sequence: CDR1 SNHLY, CDR2 FYNNEI. The CDR3 runs to 15 residues. The chain's CDR3 is CASRGTGGPQETQYF. CDR3 DNA sequence: TGTGCCAGCAGGGGTACAGGGGGACCCCAAGAGACCCAGTACTTC.

The chain has TRBV4-3 and TRBJ1-5; the D is unclear. Trimming removed 0 bases at V and 0 bases at J, with 9 bases between. Germline assignment: CDR1 LGHNA and CDR2 YSLEER. The CDR3 consists of 16 residues. The CDR3: CASSQDQLYSNQPQHF. CDR3 sequence (DNA): TGCGCCAGCAGCCAAGATCAGTTATATAGCAATCAGCCCCAGCATTTT.

The chain couples TRBV6-1 to TRBJ2-3; no definite D call. The CDR3 is 16 amino acids. Deletions cut 2 bases from V and 2 bases from J, with 14 bases between. CDR1 and CDR2 from the germline V gene are MNHNS and SASEGT. The CDR3 sequence: CASSERPGYTTDTQYF. DNA of the CDR3: TGTGCCAGCAGTGAAAGGCCCGGGTATACCACAGATACGCAGTATTTT.

This chain links TRBV4-2 with TRBJ1-1, with TRBD1 matching 8 bases. This CDR3 spans 16 amino acids. J gave up 4 bases and V 1 base, and 8 bases lay outside the gene matches. Looked up from germline, CDR1 is LGHNA and CDR2 is YNFKEQ. The DNA for the CDR3 is TGTGCCAGCAGCCAAGGGAATGACAGGGGTTCCACTGAAGCTTTCTTT. It codes for CASSQGNDRGSTEAFF.

V gene TRBV14 combines with J gene TRBJ2-5, with D perhaps TRBD1 (5 bases). Germline V CDR1 and CDR2: SGHDN, FVKESK. V was trimmed by 6 bases and J by 2 bases, leaving 10 bases between them. CDR3 size: 13 residues. CDR3 sequence reads: CASRSQGQETQYF. The CDR3 nucleotides are TGTGCCAGCAGATCTCAGGGACAAGAGACCCAGTACTTC.